This passage covers 9 T cell receptor beta chains from one sample sequenced in a study of graft-versus-host responses after intestinal transplantation. Measured with immunoSEQ multiplex PCR; TCRdb has only the in-frame clones, and not every one. The table shows about 97,000 clones, with just under 95% occurring only once. Their specific antigens are unknown. The source was unstimulated CD8+ T cells sorted from spleen or lymph node cells, collected before transplant. The source of these receptors is a human donor who was the organ donor for an intestinal transplant.

This chain joins TRBV30 and TRBJ1-2; 8 positions match TRBD1. Germline lookup yields CDR1 GTSNPN and CDR2 SVGIG (reference sequence). The CDR3 consists of 16 residues. The J segment lost 6 bases and the V segment lost 3 bases, leaving 15 bases of the junction unmatched. The CDR3 here is CAWSPTLRTGSDGYTF. For the CDR3, the DNA is TGTGCCTGGAGCCCAACCCTCAGGACAGGGTCTGATGGCTACACCTTC.

This chain connects TRBV7-3 to TRBJ2-1; tentatively, D is TRBD2 (5 bases). Per germline, CDR1 SGHTA and CDR2 FQGTGA. V lost 1 base, J lost 7 bases, and 14 bases lay in between. The CDR3 runs 15 residues. CDR3: CASSLRAVRQNEQFF. The CDR3 DNA sequence: TGTGCCAGCAGCTTAAGAGCGGTGCGTCAGAATGAGCAGTTCTTC.

V is TRBV6-1 and J is TRBJ2-7; D not certain. V lost 1 base to trimming and J lost 3 bases, with 7 bases between them. The CDR3 has 13 amino acids. From germline, CDR1 is MNHNS and CDR2 SASEGT. CDR3 in amino acids: CASSEGLVYEQYF. The CDR3 nucleotides are TGTGCCAGCAGTGAAGGCCTAGTCTACGAGCAGTACTTC.

Notes on this clone: Other DNA sequences in the same sample also yield this CDR3. The rearrangement joins TRBV9 to TRBJ2-1; D unresolved. The CDR3 is 13 amino acids. Germline V CDR1 and CDR2: SGDLS, YYNGEE. Trimming took off 3 bases at V and 1 base at J, with 5 bases between the two ends. For the CDR3, the DNA is TGTGCCAGCAGCGGGAGTTCCTACAATGAGCAGTTCTTC. It yields the protein CASSGSSYNEQFF.

This rearrangement joins TRBV15 to TRBJ1-5, with a weak D call TRBD1 (5 bases). Germline values: CDR1 LNHNV, CDR2 YYDKDF (reference sequence). V was cut by 6 bases and J by 2 bases, with 11 bases left in between. This CDR3 spans 14 amino acids. The CDR3 DNA is TGTGCCACCAGAAGTGCGGGGGGCAATCAGCCCCAGCATTTT. Protein sequence: CATRSAGGNQPQHF.

V usage is TRBV6-6 and J usage is TRBJ2-7; 8 bases agree with TRBD1. The V and J ends lost 2 bases and 7 bases, in that order; junction bases with no gene match: 13. Germline V gene sequence: CDR1 MNHNY, CDR2 SVGAGI (reference sequence). CDR3 length: 16 residues. CDR3 sequence (DNA): TGTGCCAGCAGTTACCCCTCGCGGCAGGGGGCATGGGAGCAGTACTTC. It specifies CASSYPSRQGAWEQYF.

The CDR3 nucleotides read TGTGCCATCAAGGGGGACAGGGACTACGAGCAGTACTTC. Translated: CAIKGDRDYEQYF. The chain recombines TRBV6-1 with TRBJ2-7; 9 bases map to TRBD1. Per germline, CDR1 MNHNS and CDR2 SASEGT. The CDR3 extends over 13 amino acids. After removal of 10 bases from V and 3 bases from J, the junction contained 7 bases not matched to a gene.

This rearrangement joins TRBV7-9 to TRBJ2-1, with D unresolved. The CDR3 length is 15 residues. Per the germline V gene, CDR1 is SEHNR and CDR2 is FQNEAQ (reference sequence). V dropped 1 base and J dropped 8 bases, with 15 bases sitting between them. CDR3 loop: CASSLVAGPRDEQFF. CDR3 coding DNA: TGTGCCAGCAGCTTAGTGGCAGGCCCCAGAGATGAGCAGTTCTTC.

This chain uses TRBV7-9 with TRBJ2-5, with a possible D match to TRBD1 (5 bases). CDR1 and CDR2 from the germline V gene are SEHNR and FQNEAQ (reference sequence). This CDR3 is built from 15 residues. Trimming took 1 base from V and 3 from J, leaving 12 bases between them. CDR3 DNA: TGTGCCAGCAGCTTAGTAGGGGTCGGTAAAGAGACCCAGTACTTC. It specifies CASSLVGVGKETQYF.